This is a list of T cell receptor beta chains from one sample in a study of T cells in Graves' hyperthyroidism and ophthalmopathy. TCRdb re-derived calls from the multiplex PCR reads in MiXCR, one entry per CDR3 protein. The data show a few hundred thousand distinct CDR3 sequences, just under 15% seen once. Sequencing was carried out using blood. Source of these receptors: a woman younger than 45 with Graves' hyperthyroidism. The CDR3 runs from the conserved cysteine through the conserved F or W. D genes are given only for firm matches. Clone size is stated in some rows and not others, as once, few, many or a class when expanded.

>TRBJ1-5|-|TRBD1|TRBV6-1
CASNGQVSNQPQHF
TGTGCCAGCAACGGACAGGTCTCGAATCAGCCCCAGCATTTT
>TRBJ2-3|many|TRBD2|TRBV5-5
CASSLSQLAGWADTQYF
TGTGCCAGCAGCTTGTCTCAGCTAGCGGGATGGGCAGATACGCAGTATTTT
>TRBJ2-1|many|TRBD2|TRBV10-3
CAISEREGRGEQFF
TGTGCCATCAGTGAGAGGGAGGGCCGTGGTGAGCAGTTCTTC
>TRBJ2-7|many|-|TRBV11-2
CASTGRVGADYEQYF
TGTGCCAGCACTGGGCGCGTCGGGGCCGACTACGAGCAGTACTTC
>TRBJ1-1|many|-|TRBV30
CAWSPGGANTEAFF
TGTGCCTGGAGCCCAGGAGGGGCGAACACTGAAGCTTTCTTT
>TRBJ2-7|few|-|TRBV7-9
CASSFNHRSYEQYF
TGTGCCAGCAGCTTTAATCACCGCTCCTACGAGCAGTACTTC
>TRBJ2-7|-|TRBD1|TRBV12-3/TRBV12-4
CASSYRGRKYEQYF
TGTGCCAGCAGTTACAGGGGGCGCAAGTACGAGCAGTACTTC
>TRBJ1-6|-|-|TRBV18
CASSMLGDNSPLHF
TGTGCCAGCTCGATGCTAGGGGATAATTCACCCCTCCACTTT
>TRBJ2-1|-|-|TRBV5-4
CASSLYQQGVREQFF
TGTGCCAGCAGCTTATATCAACAGGGAGTCCGTGAGCAGTTCTTC
>TRBJ2-5|few|-|TRBV5-1
CASSAVGVGETQYF
TGCGCCAGCAGCGCTGTTGGGGTTGGAGAGACCCAGTACTTC
>TRBJ2-3|few|-|TRBV6-1
CASSRGLRDTQYF
TGTGCCAGCAGTAGAGGGCTTAGAGATACGCAGTATTTT
>TRBJ2-7|many|-|TRBV12-3/TRBV12-4
CASSFTSINEQYF
TGTGCCAGCAGTTTCACTAGTATTAACGAGCAGTACTTC
>TRBJ2-7|few|TRBD1|TRBV5-1
CASSKRDRVLYEQYF
TGCGCCAGCAGCAAACGGGACAGGGTCCTCTACGAGCAGTACTTC
>TRBJ2-6|-|-|TRBV24-1
CATSDLSADSGANVLTF
TGTGCCACCAGTGACCTTAGCGCGGACTCTGGGGCCAACGTCCTGACTTTC
>TRBJ2-3|many|-|TRBV30
CAWMRTNTDTQYF
TGTGCCTGGATGAGGACAAACACAGATACGCAGTATTTT
>TRBJ1-1|many|-|TRBV6-2/TRBV6-3
CASSYRGGTEAFF
TGTGCCAGCAGTTACCGAGGGGGCACTGAAGCTTTCTTT
>TRBJ1-5|-|-|TRBV28
CASRNVRSQHF
TGTGCCAGCAGAAACGTCCGGTCCCAGCATTTT
>TRBJ2-2|many|TRBD2|TRBV5-1
CASSLGLAGANTGELFF
TGCGCCAGCAGCCTCGGACTAGCGGGGGCGAACACCGGGGAGCTGTTTTTT
>TRBJ2-1|many|TRBD2|TRBV20-1
CSARGAGLRVYNEQFF
TGCAGTGCTAGAGGAGCGGGACTCCGCGTCTACAATGAGCAGTTCTTC
>TRBJ2-1|-|-|TRBV20-1
CSASGSKGEQFF
TGCAGTGCTAGCGGGAGTAAGGGTGAGCAGTTCTTC
>TRBJ2-2|many|-|TRBV7-3
CASSCLRQGTGELFF
TGTGCCAGCAGCTGCCTGCGTCAGGGGACCGGGGAGCTGTTTTTT
>TRBJ2-7|many|-|TRBV6-5
CASSYSRTPSYEQYF
TGTGCCAGCAGTTACTCGAGGACTCCCTCCTACGAGCAGTACTTC
>TRBJ2-1|many|-|TRBV20-1
CSAPWGWGDYNEQFF
TGCAGTGCCCCGTGGGGGTGGGGGGACTACAATGAGCAGTTCTTC
>TRBJ2-1|-|TRBD2|TRBV9
CASSVSPTSGRPSSYNEQFF
TGTGCCAGCAGCGTTTCCCCGACTAGCGGGAGGCCTAGCTCCTACAATGAGCAGTTCTTC
>TRBJ2-5|many|-|TRBV30
CAWSVLDREETQYF
TGTGCCTGGAGTGTACTTGACAGAGAAGAGACCCAGTACTTC
>TRBJ2-2|few|TRBD2|TRBV10-2
CATGLRGNAGELFF
TGCGCCACGGGTTTGCGGGGGAACGCCGGGGAGCTGTTTTTT
>TRBJ1-6|-|-|TRBV20-1
CSARDLSSSSYNSPLHF
TGCAGTGCTAGAGATTTGTCCAGCAGCTCCTATAATTCACCCCTCCACTTT
>TRBJ1-2|-|TRBD1|TRBV25-1
CASRRQGGGYTF
TGTGCCAGCAGGAGACAGGGCGGTGGCTACACCTTC
>TRBJ2-5|many|TRBD1|TRBV7-9
CASSRTGQETQYF
TGTGCCAGCAGTCGGACAGGACAAGAGACCCAGTACTTC
>TRBJ2-1|-|-|TRBV4-1
CASSLATHLDNEQFF
TGCGCCAGCAGCTTAGCAACACACTTAGACAATGAGCAGTTCTTC
>TRBJ1-1|many|-|TRBV12-3/TRBV12-4
CASSLAGGGAEAFF
TGTGCCAGCAGTTTAGCCGGAGGGGGGGCTGAAGCTTTCTTT
>TRBJ2-7|many|TRBD2|TRBV20-1
CSATFGGGDEQYF
TGCAGTGCCACGTTTGGGGGAGGGGACGAGCAGTACTTC
>TRBJ2-1|-|-|TRBV4-1
CASSQEAGSMNEQFF
TGCGCCAGCAGCCAAGAGGCCGGGAGTATGAATGAGCAGTTCTTC
>TRBJ1-4|-|-|TRBV7-8
CASSFDEGVKLEKLFF
TGTGCCAGCAGCTTTGATGAAGGGGTCAAACTTGAAAAACTGTTTTTT
>TRBJ1-1|-|TRBD1|TRBV5-1
CASSWGQGAHTEAFF
TGCGCCAGCAGCTGGGGACAGGGGGCGCACACTGAAGCTTTCTTT
>TRBJ1-1|few|TRBD1|TRBV7-7
CASSSGTGDTEAFF
TGTGCCAGCAGCTCGGGGACAGGGGACACTGAAGCTTTCTTT
>TRBJ2-7|-|-|TRBV4-1
CASSQGALPSYEQYF
TGCGCCAGCAGCCAAGGGGCTTTGCCGAGCTACGAGCAGTACTTC
>TRBJ1-3|many|-|TRBV3-1
CASSQDTGSSGNTIYF
TGTGCCAGCAGCCAAGATACAGGGAGCTCTGGAAACACCATATATTTT
>TRBJ2-7|few|TRBD1|TRBV5-1
CASSADRGLYEQYF
TGCGCCAGCAGCGCGGACAGGGGGCTCTACGAGCAGTACTTC
>TRBJ2-1|few|TRBD1|TRBV10-2
CASRSTGTGGNEQFF
TGCGCCAGCAGGTCTACCGGGACAGGGGGCAATGAGCAGTTCTTC
>TRBJ1-5|many|-|TRBV4-1
CASNQGGYSNQPQHF
TGCGCCAGCAATCAGGGAGGCTATAGCAATCAGCCCCAGCATTTT
>TRBJ2-3|many|-|TRBV5-1
CASSLVDSFTDTQYF
TGCGCCAGCAGCTTGGTGGACAGTTTCACAGATACGCAGTATTTT
>TRBJ1-6|few|-|TRBV6-5
CASSETWGVNSPLHF
TGTGCCAGCAGTGAGACTTGGGGTGTAAATTCACCCCTCCACTTT
>TRBJ2-1|-|TRBD2|TRBV30
CAWTSGLAGGNEQFF
TGTGCCTGGACGTCGGGACTAGCGGGAGGAAATGAGCAGTTCTTC
>TRBJ2-7|-|TRBD1|TRBV3-1
CASSPGQGSCEQYF
TGTGCCAGCAGCCCGGGACAGGGTAGCTGCGAGCAGTACTTC
>TRBJ1-1|many|-|TRBV2
CASSEARGVNTEAFF
TGTGCCAGCAGTGAAGCGCGGGGGGTGAACACTGAAGCTTTCTTT
>TRBJ2-2|few|-|TRBV30
CAWSELRRAGELFF
-